This T cell receptor beta chain was profiled in a study of shared clonotypes between healthy human individuals. On this clone itself: What it binds is unknown.

Whole-study results and caveats: In having few donors, the study represented limited genetic and exposure-history diversity.

Clones were read by immunoSEQ multiplex PCR, and TCRdb kept only the in-frame ones, dropping some. The sample has 2 million to 3 million clones; over 85% are singletons. This TCR was sampled from a man between 18 and 35 years old in good health. Some clones in this sample may be carry-over from other donors' samples. Sequencing was done on a sample of naive CD4+ T cells from PBMCs. Noted subset: CD45RA+ positively selected.

The CDR3 loop reads CASSASGSVNTEAFF. The CDR3, as DNA: TGTGCCAGCAGTGCCTCAGGATCGGTGAACACTGAAGCTTTCTTT. The rearrangement joins TRBV28 to TRBJ1-1; unclear D gene. In germline, CDR1 is MDHEN, CDR2 SYDVKM. V lost 5 bases and J lost 0, with 13 bases in between. The CDR3 loop spans 15 amino acids.